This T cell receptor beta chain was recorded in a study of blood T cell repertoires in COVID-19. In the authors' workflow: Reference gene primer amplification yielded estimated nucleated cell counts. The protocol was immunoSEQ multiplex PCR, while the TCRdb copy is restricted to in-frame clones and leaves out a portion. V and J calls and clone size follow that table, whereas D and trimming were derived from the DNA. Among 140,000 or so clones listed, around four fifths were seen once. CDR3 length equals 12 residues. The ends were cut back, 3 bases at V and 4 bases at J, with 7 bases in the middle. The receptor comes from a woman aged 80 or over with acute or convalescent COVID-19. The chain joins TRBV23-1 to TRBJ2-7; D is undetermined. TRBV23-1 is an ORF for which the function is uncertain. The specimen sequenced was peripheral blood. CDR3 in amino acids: CASSQVAYEQYF. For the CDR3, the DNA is TGCGCCAGCAGTCAGGTAGCTTACGAGCAGTACTTC.